The rows below give T cell receptor beta chains drawn from one sample of a study of cytomegalovirus exposure and HLA in healthy donors. Method: immunoSEQ multiplex PCR; TCRdb's copy keeps in-frame clones and lacks some. The profile shows roughly 100,000 clones, around 82% of them singletons. Sample: PBMCs. Source of these receptors: a man in his forties in good health and CMV-seropositive. The CDR3 runs from the conserved cysteine through the conserved F or W. The D gene is left open where the match is weak. Expanded clones are given a class, and other clones once, few, many or no size at all.

>TRBV2|TRBJ2-2|TRBD2|few
CASSERGGAGTGELFF
TGTGCCAGCAGTGAGCGGGGAGGGGCGGGGACCGGGGAGCTGTTTTTT
>TRBV2|TRBJ2-2|NA|NA
CASRGTLYTGELFF
TGTGCCAGCAGGGGGACTCTTTACACCGGGGAGCTGTTTTTT
>TRBV6-1|TRBJ2-2|NA|NA
CATMGGGNTGELFF
TGTGCCACCATGGGGGGAGGGAACACCGGGGAGCTGTTTTTT
>TRBV19|TRBJ1-3|TRBD1|few
CASSIDRDSSGNTIYF
TGTGCCAGTAGTATAGATCGGGACAGCTCTGGAAACACCATATATTTT
>TRBV6-5|TRBJ1-1|NA|NA
CASQRDGTEAFF
TGTGCCAGCCAGCGGGATGGCACTGAAGCTTTCTTT
>TRBV9|TRBJ2-1|TRBD1|NA
CASSVVDRGFGEQFF
TGTGCCAGCAGCGTAGTTGACAGGGGTTTCGGTGAGCAGTTCTTC
>TRBV6-1|TRBJ1-2|NA|few
CASSDPDSPGYTF
TGTGCCAGCAGTGATCCTGACAGCCCCGGCTACACCTTC
>TRBV5-8|TRBJ2-7|TRBD1|NA
CASRGQGLSYEQYF
TGTGCCAGCAGGGGACAGGGTTTATCCTACGAGCAGTACTTC
>TRBV4-1|TRBJ2-1|TRBD2|NA
CASSQDGSGSSYNEQFF
TGCGCCAGCAGCCAAGATGGTAGCGGGAGCTCCTACAATGAGCAGTTCTTC
>TRBV6-5|TRBJ1-2|NA|NA
CASIPSRGPNYGYTF
TGTGCCAGCATCCCGTCACGAGGGCCTAACTATGGCTACACCTTC
>TRBV5-1|TRBJ1-1|NA|NA
CASSSTQGGTEAFF
TGCGCCAGCAGCTCCACACAAGGGGGCACTGAAGCTTTCTTT
>TRBV7-8|TRBJ2-7|NA|NA
CASSLDRISYEQYF
TGTGCCAGCAGCCTAGACAGGATTTCCTACGAGCAGTACTTC
>TRBV5-4|TRBJ2-2|TRBD1|few
CASSTGQANTGELFF
TGTGCCAGCAGCACGGGACAGGCGAACACCGGGGAGCTGTTTTTT
>TRBV7-2|TRBJ2-2|TRBD2|NA
CASSLGFSGRNTGELFF
TGTGCCAGCAGCTTAGGGTTTAGCGGGAGAAACACCGGGGAGCTGTTTTTT
>TRBV2|TRBJ1-5|TRBD1|NA
CASSQGARQPQHF
TGTGCCAGCAGTCAGGGGGCAAGGCAGCCCCAGCATTTT
>TRBV19|TRBJ1-6|NA|NA
CASSIDSHSYNSPLHF
TGTGCCAGTAGTATCGACAGTCACTCCTATAATTCACCCCTCCACTTT
>TRBV2|TRBJ1-2|TRBD1|NA
CASSGDRGSGYTF
TGTGCCAGCAGTGGGGACAGGGGAAGTGGCTACACCTTC
>TRBV6-6|TRBJ1-4|TRBD1|NA
CASSFDRVNEKLFF
TGTGCCAGCAGTTTCGACAGGGTAAATGAAAAACTGTTTTTT
>TRBV19|TRBJ1-1|NA|NA
CASSPGQVNTEAFF
TGTGCCAGTAGTCCGGGACAAGTGAACACTGAAGCTTTCTTT
>TRBV7-2|TRBJ1-5|NA|NA
CASSYYGEGNQPQHF
TGTGCCAGCAGCTACTACGGGGAAGGCAATCAGCCCCAGCATTTT
>TRBV11-3|TRBJ2-5|TRBD1|NA
CASSLSQGVGEAQYF
TGTGCCAGCAGCTTAAGCCAGGGGGTCGGTGAGGCCCAGTACTTC
>TRBV6-6|TRBJ1-3|NA|NA
CASSGPTIYF
TGTGCCAGCAGTGGCCCCACCATATATTTT
>TRBV5-1|TRBJ2-3|TRBD2|NA
CASSSLTTSGISTDTQYF
TGCGCCAGCAGCTCCCTGACGACTAGCGGGATTAGCACAGATACGCAGTATTTT
>TRBV10-3|TRBJ2-1|TRBD1|NA
CAISVGPDRGPYNEQFF
TGTGCCATCAGTGTGGGACCCGACAGGGGACCATACAATGAGCAGTTCTTC
>TRBV5-5|TRBJ2-7|TRBD1|NA
CASSFRGQGNYEQYF
TGTGCCAGCAGCTTCCGCGGACAGGGGAACTACGAGCAGTACTTC
>TRBV5-1|TRBJ2-1|TRBD2|NA
CASSFSGSTYNEQFF
TGCGCCAGCAGCTTTAGCGGGAGTACCTACAATGAGCAGTTCTTC
>TRBV28|TRBJ2-2|TRBD1|NA
CASSLGGQGTGELFF
TGTGCCAGCAGTTTAGGGGGACAGGGAACCGGGGAGCTGTTTTTT
>TRBV19|TRBJ2-1|TRBD1|NA
CASSIGGTGRYNEQFF
TGTGCCAGTAGTATAGGAGGGACAGGGAGGTACAATGAGCAGTTCTTC
>TRBV30|TRBJ1-1|TRBD1|NA
CAWSVGTGAFF
TGTGCCTGGAGTGTAGGGACAGGGGCTTTCTTT
>TRBV11-2|TRBJ1-3|NA|NA
CASSLASRGNTIYF
TGTGCCAGCAGCTTAGCGTCTAGGGGTAACACCATATATTTT
>TRBV5-1|TRBJ2-1|TRBD1|NA
CASSPDRDDGEQFF
TGCGCCAGCAGCCCGGACAGGGACGATGGTGAGCAGTTCTTC
>TRBV19|TRBJ1-2|TRBD1|NA
CVSNTGQPLYGYTF
TGTGTCAGTAATACGGGACAGCCCCTTTATGGCTACACCTTC
>TRBV7-9|TRBJ2-7|NA|once
CASSSSGGDEQYF
TGTGCCAGCAGCTCCTCCGGGGGAGACGAGCAGTACTTC
>TRBV19|TRBJ1-3|NA|NA
CASRLGSGNTIYF
TGTGCCAGTAGGCTGGGGAGTGGAAACACCATATATTTT
>TRBV28|TRBJ2-7|TRBD1|NA
CASRGGQGVGKGEQYF
TGTGCCAGCAGGGGGGGACAGGGGGTAGGTAAGGGCGAGCAGTACTTC
>TRBV6-1|TRBJ2-1|TRBD2|NA
CASSEVGLAAAYNEQFF
TGTGCCAGCAGTGAAGTGGGACTAGCGGCAGCCTACAATGAGCAGTTCTTC